This is a list of T cell receptor beta chains from one sample in a study of ipilimumab plus nivolumab after autologous stem cell transplantation. Clones were sequenced by immunoSEQ multiplex PCR, and TCRdb holds only the in-frame ones, with some missing. The sample includes 8,500 to 11,000 clones, approximately 80% of them seen just once. The sequences come from PBMCs, collected in a trial of ipilimumab plus nivolumab as post-transplant consolidation. The receptors were gathered from a male donor with diffuse large B-cell lymphoma. The conserved cysteine and the conserved F or W are not part of the CDR3 here.

v_call,cdr3_length,j_call,cdr3_aa
TRBV7-9,13,TRBJ1-3,ASSHLQVPGNTIY
TRBV7-3,11,TRBJ2-5,AGSLRPRETQY
TRBV9,13,-,ASSPLAGGFYEQY
TRBV9,15,TRBJ1-6,ASSLPLDPTGNSPLH
TRBV6-1,13,TRBJ2-1,ASRRVDIAYNEQF
TRBV4-2,13,TRBJ2-2,ASSEGTGNTGELF
TRBV6-5,11,TRBJ2-7,ASSYALRDKQY
TRBV7-8,12,TRBJ1-4,AKDRGKLDEKLF
TRBV2,13,TRBJ1-2,ASSGEGSRLDGYT
TRBV28,11,TRBJ1-1,ASSFRHLLEAF
TRBV19,14,TRBJ2-5,ASSLGGTGGEETQY
TRBV7-9,10,TRBJ1-2,ASSLPRDGYT
TRBV2,13,TRBJ2-3,ASSEGQGETDTQY
TRBV19,13,TRBJ1-5,ASSWTGGSSQPQH
TRBV19,12,TRBJ2-7,ASKTSGASYEQY
TRBV5-6,14,TRBJ1-3,ASSLDLSGSGNTIY
TRBV7-2,17,TRBJ2-3,ASSPRNSRKIGGTDTQY
TRBV7-9,13,TRBJ2-3,ASSPTGLSTDTQY
TRBV28,12,TRBJ2-7,ASRLGQLPGEQY
TRBV14,12,TRBJ1-1,ASSQATGFGEAF
TRBV6-6,14,TRBJ2-7,ASSYPKGQGLWEQY
TRBV7-9,11,TRBJ1-1,ASSLAGGKEAF
TRBV2,8,TRBJ2-1,ATTDREQF
TRBV6-1,15,TRBJ1-6,ASSDPSTGQSNSPLH
TRBV19,12,TRBJ1-1,ASNPGPLNTEAF
TRBV30,10,TRBJ2-1,AWSTSSGEQF
TRBV7-9,9,TRBJ2-3,ASSLADTQY
TRBV6-6,14,TRBJ2-1,ASSLWGGTSKNEQF
TRBV7-3,11,TRBJ1-5,ASSLITGQPQH
TRBV5-1,12,TRBJ1-2,ASSFESPNYGYT
TRBV19,12,TRBJ2-7,ASTSWANNYEQY
TRBV5-1,15,TRBJ2-2,ASSNKLTGGSAGELF
TRBV7-6,13,TRBJ2-1,ASSLTSGGANEQF
TRBV18,12,TRBJ1-5,ASSPDRGGQPQH
TRBV5-6,13,TRBJ2-5,ASSSVTSWGETQY
TRBV7-6,14,TRBJ2-1,ASSLGAQGRGDEQF
TRBV6-5,14,TRBJ1-6,ASSYSGGVLDSPLH
TRBV18,10,TRBJ2-7,ASCDNSYEQY
TRBV9,9,TRBJ2-1,ASSTRTEQF
TRBV6-1,11,TRBJ1-4,ASRVMGNEKLF
TRBV4-3,15,TRBJ2-1,ASSQDWGSGGYNEQF
TRBV5-1,12,TRBJ2-1,ASSFQPSYNEQF
TRBV9,11,TRBJ1-6,ASGASGGSPLH
TRBV5-1,12,TRBJ2-7,ASTVTGGSYEQY
TRBV19,16,TRBJ2-7,ASRGGQGASGGSYEQY